This T cell receptor (beta chain) was sequenced for a study of shared clonotypes between healthy human individuals. The overall study: A donor's plate count was three for CD4 naive and three for CD4 memory; CD8 naive had two and CD8 memory one.

Study conclusions and caveats: Between a few donors, naive CD4 clonotypes were shared at a level of around 4.9%. Larger estimated richness was generally seen in naive subsets than in memory subsets.

The CDR3 covers 16 residues. Per germline, CDR1 KGHSH and CDR2 LQKENI. The trim removed 3 bases at V and 0 bases at J, leaving 5 bases unmatched. Method: immunoSEQ multiplex PCR; TCRdb's copy keeps in-frame clones and lacks some. The table shows 170,000 or so clones, with 65% to 80% occurring only once. Details on this clone: Its antigen is not known.

J is TRBJ2-4 and V is TRBV18; 7 nucleotides match TRBD1. This receptor was obtained from a man aged 25 to 40 in good health. The specimen sequenced was memory CD4+ T cells sorted from blood. Indicated subset: CD45RA-negative fraction. As DNA, the CDR3 is TGTGCCAGCTCACCCCAACAGGGGATAGCCAAAAACATTCAGTACTTC. It is translated as CASSPQQGIAKNIQYF.